This TCR beta chain is drawn from a study of blood T cell repertoires in COVID-19. Method: immunoSEQ multiplex PCR; TCRdb's copy keeps in-frame clones and lacks some. The data hold about 230,000 clones, with 85% to 90% observed a single time. Seattle cases were enrolled at active infection and followed longitudinally. CDR1 ENHRY and CDR2 SYGVKD come from the germline V gene. The CDR3 sequence is 13 residues long. V shed 5 bases and J 5 bases; nucleotides not matched to a gene: 5. Material for sequencing was peripheral blood. The clonotype was recovered from a middle-aged man with COVID-19, enrolled during active disease. The chain is built from TRBV10-3 and TRBJ2-5, with 7 nucleotides matching TRBD1. CDR3 region: CAISRQGDETQYF. The DNA of the CDR3 is TGTGCCATCAGTCGACAGGGAGATGAGACCCAGTACTTC.